The text below deals with one T cell receptor beta chain. Its target is unknown. These data are taken from a study of PD-1 blockade in classical Hodgkin lymphoma. Study conclusions and caveats: In newly diagnosed patients, baseline TCR diversity was reportedly below that of healthy donors. Still unresolved is the cause of the repertoire differences, which may be disease activity or prior therapy.

TCRdb's table, derived via immunoSEQ multiplex PCR, lists solely in-frame clones and lacks some. The table lists 4,000 to 4,500 clones, approximately 72% of them singletons. Trimming stripped 3 bases from V and 2 bases from J, with 11 bases between. There are 14 residues in the CDR3. Germline V gene lookup returns CDR1 SGHRS and CDR2 YFSETQ. Each of the patients experienced relapse following autologous stem cell transplantation, and their brentuximab vedotin exposure differed. The sample consisted of peripheral blood mononuclear cells (PBMCs), taken before the second cycle of nivolumab. This chain joins TRBV5-1 and TRBJ2-5; D is uncertain. The TCR comes from a human donor with classical Hodgkin lymphoma. CDR3 residues: CASSSGRVQETQYF. Here the CDR3 DNA reads TGCGCCAGCAGCTCGGGTAGAGTACAAGAGACCCAGTACTTC.